Listed below are T cell receptor beta chains from one sample, sequenced in a study of cytomegalovirus exposure and HLA in healthy donors. TCRdb's table, derived via immunoSEQ multiplex PCR, lists solely in-frame clones and lacks some. The sample consists of about 170,000 clones, just under 80% of them appearing once. The sequencing input was PBMCs. The source is a woman aged 45-60 years in good health and CMV-seropositive. Each CDR3 is given with its conserved first and last residue. D genes are given only for firm matches. A clone size is listed for some rows: how often the clone was seen (once, few, many), or a class if it is expanded.

d_gene	abundance	v_gene	j_gene	CDR3aa	CDR3nt
.	.	TRBV2	TRBJ2-7	CASAIITGQSEQYF	TGTGCCAGCGCAATAATAACAGGACAGAGCGAGCAGTACTTC
.	few	TRBV28	TRBJ1-4	CASSLWGAYEKLFF	TGTGCCAGCAGTTTATGGGGGGCTTACGAAAAACTGTTTTTT
.	.	TRBV2	TRBJ2-4	CASRASGAEGGDIQYF	TGTGCCAGCAGAGCGAGCGGGGCGGAGGGGGGGGACATTCAGTACTTC
.	.	TRBV19	TRBJ2-7	CASSRGDNQPYEQYF	TGTGCCAGTAGCCGTGGGGACAATCAGCCCTACGAGCAGTACTTC
.	.	TRBV10-3	TRBJ2-2	CATTGSGVGELFF	TGTGCCACCACAGGGTCCGGGGTAGGGGAGCTGTTTTTT
.	.	TRBV15	TRBJ1-4	CATSANREVTNEKLFF	TGTGCCACCAGCGCGAACAGGGAAGTAACTAATGAAAAACTGTTTTTT
.	.	TRBV2	TRBJ1-2	CASMREGTTYTF	TGTGCCAGCATGAGGGAGGGAACGACCTACACCTTC
TRBD2	few	TRBV5-4	TRBJ2-7	CASSFSGRGRDEQYF	TGTGCCAGCAGCTTTAGCGGGAGAGGAAGGGACGAGCAGTACTTC
.	.	TRBV2	TRBJ2-6	CASRPGANGLTF	TGTGCCAGCAGACCTGGGGCCAACGGCCTGACTTTC
.	.	TRBV5-8	TRBJ1-3	CASSLSGLSGNTIYF	TGTGCCAGCAGCTTATCAGGGCTCTCTGGAAACACCATATATTTT
TRBD1	.	TRBV5-4	TRBJ1-4	CASSDRDEKLFF	TGTGCCAGCAGCGACAGGGATGAAAAACTGTTTTTT
.	.	TRBV19	TRBJ1-4	CASSPTATNEKLFF	TGTGCCAGTAGTCCAACAGCAACTAATGAAAAACTGTTTTTT
.	.	TRBV6-6	TRBJ2-2	CASSYGQFDTGELFF	TGTGCCAGCAGTTACGGGCAGTTTGACACCGGGGAGCTGTTTTTT
.	.	TRBV4-3	TRBJ2-7	CASSQDPDSYEQYF	TGCGCCAGCAGCCAAGACCCCGACAGCTACGAGCAGTACTTC
TRBD2	.	TRBV11-3	TRBJ2-7	CASSLGASGRYEQYF	TGTGCCAGCAGCTTAGGTGCTAGCGGGAGATACGAGCAGTACTTC
.	.	TRBV5-1	TRBJ2-7	CAREGRSDLSYEQYF	TGCGCCAGGGAGGGGCGGTCCGACCTATCCTACGAGCAGTACTTC
TRBD2	.	TRBV15	TRBJ2-3	CATSRDLPGGVSTDTQYF	TGTGCCACCAGCAGAGATTTACCGGGAGGGGTTAGCACAGATACGCAGTATTTT
TRBD2	.	TRBV4-3	TRBJ2-2	CASSPLGSGRNTGELFF	TGCGCCAGCAGCCCCCTAGGGAGCGGGAGGAACACCGGGGAGCTGTTTTTT
.	.	TRBV9	TRBJ2-1	CASSPKNPGAYNEQFF	TGTGCCAGCAGCCCCAAAAACCCAGGGGCATACAATGAGCAGTTCTTC
.	.	TRBV5-1	TRBJ2-2	CASSLWGEPGAGELFF	TGCGCCAGCAGCTTGTGGGGGGAGCCGGGCGCCGGGGAGCTGTTTTTT
.	few	TRBV7-2	TRBJ1-2	CASSPRYNYGYTF	TGTGCCAGCAGCCCCAGGTATAACTATGGCTACACCTTC
TRBD2	.	TRBV27	TRBJ2-3	CASSPRTSGDLPSSTDTQYF	TGTGCCAGCAGTCCCCGGACTAGCGGGGACCTTCCTTCTAGCACAGATACGCAGTATTTT
TRBD2	.	TRBV5-1	TRBJ2-1	CASSRGAGGRDEQFF	TGCGCCAGCAGCCGGGGGGCGGGAGGGCGGGATGAGCAGTTCTTC
.	.	TRBV4-3	TRBJ2-1	CASSQYGGSTYNEQFF	TGCGCCAGCAGCCAGTATGGTGGGAGTACTTACAATGAGCAGTTCTTC
.	once	TRBV21-1	TRBJ2-1	CASSKDGGGGRGFNEQFF	TGTGCCAGCAGCAAGGACGGGGGGGGCGGGAGAGGGTTCAATGAGCAGTTCTTC
.	.	TRBV7-3	TRBJ2-7	CASSLSGMDYEQYF	TGTGCCAGCAGCTTATCAGGGATGGACTACGAGCAGTACTTC
.	.	TRBV25-1	TRBJ2-1	CASSAPAPSSYNEQFF	TGTGCCAGCAGTGCCCCAGCGCCGAGCTCCTACAATGAGCAGTTCTTC
TRBD2	.	TRBV4-3	TRBJ2-3	CASSQAPLTPAGVADTQYF	TGCGCCAGCAGCCAAGCTCCCCTTACACCAGCGGGAGTCGCAGATACGCAGTATTTT
.	.	TRBV28	TRBJ2-4	CASRTGGAKNIQYF	TGTGCCAGCAGGACCGGCGGAGCCAAAAACATTCAGTACTTC
.	.	TRBV7-9	TRBJ2-5	CASSLGRGGETQYF	TGTGCCAGCAGCTTAGGGAGGGGTGGCGAGACCCAGTACTTC
TRBD1	.	TRBV29-1	TRBJ2-6	CSVEDRVESAVAGANVLTF	TGCAGCGTCGAAGACAGGGTGGAAAGTGCCGTGGCTGGGGCCAACGTCCTGACTTTC
TRBD2	.	TRBV28	TRBJ2-7	CASSFPTSGSGGQYF	TGTGCCAGCAGTTTCCCGACTAGCGGGAGTGGTGGACAGTACTTC
TRBD1	.	TRBV19	TRBJ2-3	CASRTGQGTDTQYF	TGTGCCAGTAGAACGGGACAGGGAACAGATACGCAGTATTTT
.	few	TRBV5-8	TRBJ1-1	CASSLGQSRAFF	TGTGCCAGCAGCTTAGGACAGTCCAGGGCTTTCTTT
TRBD2	few	TRBV6-5	TRBJ2-7	CASTPPRGGADEQYF	TGTGCCAGCACCCCCCCTCGCGGGGGGGCCGACGAGCAGTACTTC
TRBD1	.	TRBV7-9	TRBJ1-1	CASSSGTGNTEAFF	TGTGCCAGCAGCTCCGGGACAGGGAACACTGAAGCTTTCTTT
.	.	TRBV19	TRBJ2-5	CASSIGGRGIQETQYF	TGTGCCAGTAGTATAGGAGGCAGGGGAATTCAAGAGACCCAGTACTTC
TRBD2	.	TRBV5-6	TRBJ2-2	CASNDVGGRSTGELFF	TGTGCCAGCAACGACGTGGGCGGGAGGAGCACCGGGGAGCTGTTTTTT
TRBD2	few	TRBV4-3	TRBJ2-1	CASSQDPLGGRTSYNEQFF	TGCGCCAGCAGCCAAGACCCTTTGGGAGGGAGGACCTCCTACAATGAGCAGTTCTTC
.	.	TRBV10-3	TRBJ2-3	CAITQSSRTDTQYF	TGTGCCATCACCCAGAGTAGCCGCACAGATACGCAGTATTTT
.	.	TRBV7-9	TRBJ1-5	CASSLGKANSPNQPQHF	TGTGCCAGCAGCTTAGGAAAGGCCAATAGCCCCAATCAGCCCCAGCATTTT
TRBD1	.	TRBV9	TRBJ2-7	CASSDGQGPYEQYF	TGTGCCAGCAGCGATGGACAGGGGCCTTACGAGCAGTACTTC
TRBD1	.	TRBV30	TRBJ1-2	CAWSPSLDRNSYGYTF	TGTGCCTGGAGTCCCTCCCTGGACAGGAACTCCTATGGCTACACCTTC